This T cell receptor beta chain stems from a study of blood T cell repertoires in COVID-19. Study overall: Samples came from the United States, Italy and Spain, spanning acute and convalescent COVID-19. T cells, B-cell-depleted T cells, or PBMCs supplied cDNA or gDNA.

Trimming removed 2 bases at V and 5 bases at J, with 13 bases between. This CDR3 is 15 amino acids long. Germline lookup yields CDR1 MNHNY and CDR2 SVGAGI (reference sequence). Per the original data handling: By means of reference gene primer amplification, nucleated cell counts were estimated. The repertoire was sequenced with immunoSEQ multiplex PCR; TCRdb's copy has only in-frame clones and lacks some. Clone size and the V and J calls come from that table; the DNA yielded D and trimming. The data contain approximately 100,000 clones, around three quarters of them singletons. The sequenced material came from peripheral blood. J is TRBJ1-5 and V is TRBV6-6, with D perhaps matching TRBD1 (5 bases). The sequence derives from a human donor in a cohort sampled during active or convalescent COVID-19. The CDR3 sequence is CASSYRGDIDQPQHF. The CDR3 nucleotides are TGTGCCAGCAGTTACAGGGGTGATATTGATCAGCCCCAGCATTTT.